Ten or more counts support the clone carrying this TCR beta chain. The antigen is undetermined. These data belong to a study of T cells after yellow fever vaccination. Study observations and caveats: Abundant bulk-population clonotypes could contaminate the FACS-sorted repertoires. A secondary response was less intense yet reached its peak sooner, at day 5 versus 15. Subsequent to the booster, the majority of primary-vaccination clones reappeared (96% CD4, more than 70% CD8).

A single record per CDR3 protein comes from TCRdb applying MiXCR to the 5' RACE reads. Among some 400,000 distinct CDR3 sequences listed, more than 5.5% were seen once. Germline V CDR1 and CDR2: SGHTA, FQGNSA. The CDR3 extends over 15 amino acids. V dropped 1 base and J dropped 7 bases, with 17 bases sitting between them. The gene calls are TRBV7-2 and TRBJ2-7; D possibly uses TRBD1 or TRBD2 (5 bases each). The TCR sequence derives from a man younger than 45 who received the YFV17D yellow fever vaccine. Here the sequenced sample was PBMCs, taken 5 days after the yellow fever booster vaccination. The CDR3 DNA follows: TGTGCCAGCAGCTTAGAGGGGACCACCCTGGGGGAGCAGTACTTC. Residues: CASSLEGTTLGEQYF.